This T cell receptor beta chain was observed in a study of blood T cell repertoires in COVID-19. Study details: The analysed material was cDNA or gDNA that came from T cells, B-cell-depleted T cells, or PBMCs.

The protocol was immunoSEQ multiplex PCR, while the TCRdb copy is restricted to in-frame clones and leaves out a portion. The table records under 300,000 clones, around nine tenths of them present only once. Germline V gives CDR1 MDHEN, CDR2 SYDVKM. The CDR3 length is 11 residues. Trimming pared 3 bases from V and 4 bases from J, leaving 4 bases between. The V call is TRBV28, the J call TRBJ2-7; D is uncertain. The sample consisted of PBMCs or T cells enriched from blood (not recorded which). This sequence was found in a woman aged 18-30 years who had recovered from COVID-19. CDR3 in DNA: TGTGCCAGCAGTTTTCAGTACGAGCAGTACTTC. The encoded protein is CASSFQYEQYF.